Listed below are T cell receptor beta chains from one sample, sequenced in a study of blood T cells in healthy people across ages. TCRdb reprocessed the 5' RACE reads via MiXCR and lists one record per CDR3 protein. The sample includes hundreds of thousands of distinct CDR3 sequences, about 62% of them seen just once. Sequenced material: blood. These receptors all come from a young man in good health. CDR3s include the opening cysteine and the closing phenylalanine or tryptophan. Fields, in order: J gene, D gene, V gene, clone size, CDR3 DNA, CDR3 protein. The D gene is left open where the match is weak. Only part of the rows carry a size: once, few, many, or a class if the clone is expanded.

>TRBJ2-7|NA|TRBV5-1|NA
TGCGCCAGCAGCTTGGACCTAATCTACGAGCAGTACTTC
CASSLDLIYEQYF
>TRBJ2-3|NA|TRBV3-1|NA
TGTGCCAGCAGCCAAGATGGGTTTAATACGCAGTATTTT
CASSQDGFNTQYF
>TRBJ2-3|NA|TRBV15|NA
TGTGCCACTAAATCTCAATCCTACACAGATACGCAGTATTTT
CATKSQSYTDTQYF
>TRBJ2-3|TRBD2|TRBV5-1|NA
TGCGCCAGCAGGGAACTAGCGGGAGGTCCCACTCGGGTAGATACGCAGTATTTT
CASRELAGGPTRVDTQYF
>TRBJ2-7|TRBD2|TRBV4-3|NA
TGCGCCAGCAGCCCTGGGGCGGGGGATGCCTACGAGCAGTACTTC
CASSPGAGDAYEQYF
>TRBJ2-1|TRBD2|TRBV20-1|NA
TGCAGCGGGAATCGGGGGGGCGTTGAGCAGTTCTTC
CSGNRGGVEQFF
>TRBJ2-1|NA|TRBV20-1|NA
TGCAGTGCTAGAGGCTTCGGGAGATATGAGCAGTTCTTC
CSARGFGRYEQFF
>TRBJ2-5|NA|TRBV29-1|NA
TGCAGCGTTGTCTCACCCTCGCAAGAGACCCAGTACTTC
CSVVSPSQETQYF
>TRBJ2-7|NA|TRBV10-3|NA
TGTGCCATCGTAGGTGACTCCTACGAGCAGTACTTC
CAIVGDSYEQYF
>TRBJ2-1|NA|TRBV7-2|NA
TGTGCCAGCAACCCGGGGGTTACCTCCAATGAGCAGTTCTTC
CASNPGVTSNEQFF
>TRBJ2-1|TRBD1|TRBV20-1|NA
TGCAGTGCGAGACAGGGATACAATGAGCAGTTCTTC
CSARQGYNEQFF
>TRBJ2-1|NA|TRBV5-1|NA
TGCGCCAGCATGGTAGGGAACAATGAGCAGTTCTTC
CASMVGNNEQFF
>TRBJ2-1|TRBD1|TRBV29-1|NA
TGCAGCGTCCTCAGGACAGGTGACAATGAGCAGTTCTTC
CSVLRTGDNEQFF
>TRBJ2-1|NA|TRBV25-1|few
TGTGCCAGCAGCTCTGACCGGGCCTCCTCATACAATGAGCAGTTCTTC
CASSSDRASSYNEQFF
>TRBJ2-1|NA|TRBV10-3|NA
TGTGCCATCAGTGAGTTCGAAGGGAGGACCTACAATGAGCAGTTCTTC
CAISEFEGRTYNEQFF
>TRBJ2-1|NA|TRBV7-8|NA
TGTGCCAGCACCTATAAAGACAGCTCCTACAATGAGCAGTTCTTC
CASTYKDSSYNEQFF
>TRBJ2-4|NA|TRBV20-1|NA
TGCAGTGCTATCTCAGCGGTGGTCAAAAACATTCAGTACTTC
CSAISAVVKNIQYF
>TRBJ2-7|NA|TRBV27|NA
TGTGCCACGACCTACGAGCAGTACTTC
CATTYEQYF
>TRBJ1-2|NA|TRBV4-1|NA
TGCGCCAGCAGCCAAGGGTACCGCCCGGAAGGCTACACCTTC
CASSQGYRPEGYTF
>TRBJ2-2|NA|TRBV27|NA
TGTGCCAGCAGTTTATCGGCAGCGAACGCCGGGGAGCTGTTTTTT
CASSLSAANAGELFF
>TRBJ2-1|TRBD2|TRBV6-1|few
TGTGCCAGCGGGACGGGAGGGTTTTACAATGAGCAGTTCTTC
CASGTGGFYNEQFF
>TRBJ1-1|NA|TRBV20-1|NA
TGCAGTGCTAGAGACTCAACTGAAGCTTTCTTT
CSARDSTEAFF
>TRBJ2-1|NA|TRBV9|NA
TGTGCCAGCAGCGTATCTCCAGACAATGAGCAGTTCTTC
CASSVSPDNEQFF
>TRBJ2-1|NA|TRBV9|NA
TGTGCCAGCAGCGTCCTTAGCGGAACGAGCTCCTACAATGAGCAGTTCTTC
CASSVLSGTSSYNEQFF
>TRBJ2-7|TRBD2|TRBV20-1|few
TGCAGTGCGAGCATAGCGGGACCCACCTACGAGCAGTACTTC
CSASIAGPTYEQYF
>TRBJ2-5|TRBD2|TRBV20-1|NA
TGCAGTGCTAGAGAGGAGGCTAGCGGGAGTCTGCTACAGCTCCTCCAAGAGACCCAGTACTTC
CSAREEASGSLLQLLQETQYF
>TRBJ2-7|NA|TRBV30|few
TGTGCCTGGAGTGTTTTGGGTTACGAGCAGTACTTC
CAWSVLGYEQYF
>TRBJ2-1|NA|TRBV6-5|NA
TGTGCCAGCAGTTACGGGCTAGCGCGGGGTGAGCAGTTCTTC
CASSYGLARGEQFF
>TRBJ2-7|TRBD2|TRBV29-1|few
TGCAGCGTTGAAGATGGACTAGCGGGAAGCTACGAGCAGTACTTC
CSVEDGLAGSYEQYF
>TRBJ2-3|TRBD2|TRBV4-3|once
TGCGCCAGCAGCCACGGATCTAGCGGGAGCACAGATACGCAGTATTTT
CASSHGSSGSTDTQYF
>TRBJ1-6|TRBD1|TRBV9|few
TGTGCCAGCAGCGTCCGGACAGGGGATTCACCCCTCCACTTT
CASSVRTGDSPLHF
>TRBJ2-1|TRBD2|TRBV9|few
TGTGCCAGCAGCGTTACGGGAGGTACCCACAGGGAGCAGTTCTTC
CASSVTGGTHREQFF
>TRBJ2-7|NA|TRBV6-2/TRBV6-3|few
TGTGCCAGTTCAATCGGGACCGCTGGGGAGCAGTACTTC
CASSIGTAGEQYF
>TRBJ1-1|NA|TRBV20-1|NA
TGCAGTGCTAGCGCGGTAGAAGCTTTCTTT
CSASAVEAFF
>TRBJ2-5|TRBD2|TRBV7-2|NA
TGTGCCAGCAGCTTAGGAGTTCTAGCGGGGGGGCCTTACAGAGAGACCCAGTACTTC
CASSLGVLAGGPYRETQYF
>TRBJ1-4|NA|TRBV7-9|NA
TGTGCCAGCAGCTCCCCCCGGACACGGAATGAAAAACTGTTTTTT
CASSSPRTRNEKLFF
>TRBJ1-2|TRBD1|TRBV7-9|few
TGTGCCAGCAGTTTCCGGGACAGGGTTCATGGCTACACCTTC
CASSFRDRVHGYTF
>TRBJ1-5|NA|TRBV7-2|few
TGTGCCAGCAGTCTTAGCCAATCCCGGCAGCCCCAGCATTTT
CASSLSQSRQPQHF
>TRBJ2-7|TRBD2|TRBV7-2|NA
TGTGCCAGAAGCCCAAGACGCCTAGCGGGGGATTACTCCTACGAGCAGTACTTC
CARSPRRLAGDYSYEQYF
>TRBJ2-1|NA|TRBV7-2|NA
TGTGCCAGCAGCTCGAATCCGGGCTCCTACAATGAGCAGTTCTTC
CASSSNPGSYNEQFF
>TRBJ2-4|NA|TRBV9|NA
TGTGCCAGCAGCGTAGCCAGCGGCATTCAGTACTTC
CASSVASGIQYF
>TRBJ2-7|NA|TRBV7-6|NA
TGTGCCAGCATCTTAGGGGGAGGGAGCGCCTACGAGCAGTACTTC
CASILGGGSAYEQYF
>TRBJ1-3|NA|TRBV11-2|NA
TGTGCCAGCAGCCTGTGGGGGGCTGGAAACACCATATATTTT
CASSLWGAGNTIYF
>TRBJ2-3|TRBD2|TRBV7-8|NA
TGTGCCAGCAGCCTACTAGCGGGGGACCTCCGGGATACGCAGTATTTT
CASSLLAGDLRDTQYF
>TRBJ2-2|TRBD1|TRBV25-1|NA
TGTGCCAGCAGTGAATTCTTCTGGCTCGGCCAGGGGGACACCGGGGAGCTGTTTTTT
CASSEFFWLGQGDTGELFF
>TRBJ2-1|TRBD1|TRBV27|NA
TGTGCCAGCAGTCCCGACAGGGGCGTGTACAATGAGCAGTTCTTC
CASSPDRGVYNEQFF
>TRBJ2-1|NA|TRBV20-1|few
TGCAGTGCCGGACGAGGGCCCAATGAGCAGTTCTTC
CSAGRGPNEQFF
>TRBJ1-2|TRBD1|TRBV6-5|NA
TGTGCCAGCAGTACCGGGGACAGGGACGGCTACACCTTC
CASSTGDRDGYTF
>TRBJ2-5|NA|TRBV6-5|NA
TGTGCCAGCAGTCCCGCATCTTCGGGGTCCCAGTACTTC
CASSPASSGSQYF
>TRBJ2-1|NA|TRBV29-1|few
TGCAGCGTTGAATCTGGCAATGAGCAGTTCTTC
CSVESGNEQFF
>TRBJ2-1|NA|TRBV5-1|NA
TGCGCCAGCAGCTTCCGGACGGTTGTTAGCTCCTACAATGAGCAGTTCTTC
CASSFRTVVSSYNEQFF
>TRBJ2-1|TRBD1|TRBV19|NA
TGTGCCAGTACGGACAGGGGACGACACAATGAGCAGTTCTTC
CASTDRGRHNEQFF
>TRBJ1-2|NA|TRBV7-9|few
TGTGCCAGCGGGGGGGTCTATGGCTACACCTTC
CASGGVYGYTF
>TRBJ2-7|NA|TRBV20-1|few
TGCAGTGCTAGTTTTGGTCAGACATACGAGCAGTACTTC
CSASFGQTYEQYF
>TRBJ2-3|TRBD2|TRBV2|NA
TGTGCCAGCAGTGAGGGGCGGGGGAAAGATACGCAGTATTTT
CASSEGRGKDTQYF